The sequence of this TCR beta chain was determined in a study of shared clonotypes between healthy human individuals. The CDR3 totals 13 residues. V lost 1 base, J lost 6 bases, and 9 bases lay in between. CDR1 is MNHEY, CDR2 SMNVEV, per germline (reference sequence). Only in-frame clones appear in the TCRdb table, and some are missing; sequencing was by immunoSEQ multiplex PCR. This sample has 1.6 million or so clones, with 98% to 99% found just once. The chain uses TRBV27 and TRBJ1-1; TRBD1 is a possible D gene (5 bases). The sequenced sample consisted of naive CD4+ T cells sorted from blood. Subset: CD45RA+ positively selected. This receptor was taken from a man in his thirties or forties in good health. The chain's CDR3 is CASSLWGSSEAFF. The CDR3 DNA is TGTGCCAGCAGTTTATGGGGGTCATCTGAAGCTTTCTTT.